This entry is about one TCR beta chain. These data belong to a study of tumor-infiltrating lymphocytes in primary liver carcinoma. The wider study: All patients had surgically resected primary liver carcinoma. The study reported T1-T3 N0M0 tumors spanning 4.2 to 10 cm.

The germline V and J ends were trimmed by 4 bases and 3 bases, with 10 bases remaining between them. CDR3 size: 13 residues. The germline CDR1 and CDR2 sequences are SGHNT and YYREEE (reference sequence). A constant-region primer primed TCR beta cDNA synthesis from 400 to 550 ng of total RNA. Libraries for TCR beta were built through three nested multiplex PCR rounds, which together made up a slightly modified ARM-PCR procedure. TRBV1-TRBV30 forward and Cbeta reverse primers drove the first two roughly 10-cycle rounds. One entry per CDR3 protein, called by TCRdb with MiXCR from the multiplex PCR reads. Counted here are a few hundred thousand distinct CDR3 sequences, around 50% occurring once; the ten biggest clones make up approximately 15%. Unsorted whole blood yielded blood RNA, and germline DNA was extracted as well.

This clonotype originated in a woman in her thirties with primary liver carcinoma and hepatitis B virus infection. Material: peripheral blood. J is TRBJ1-1 and V is TRBV5-4, with D hard to call. The CDR3 here is CASSVTGYTEAFF. The CDR3, as DNA: TGTGCCAGCAGCGTGACGGGTTACACTGAAGCTTTCTTT.